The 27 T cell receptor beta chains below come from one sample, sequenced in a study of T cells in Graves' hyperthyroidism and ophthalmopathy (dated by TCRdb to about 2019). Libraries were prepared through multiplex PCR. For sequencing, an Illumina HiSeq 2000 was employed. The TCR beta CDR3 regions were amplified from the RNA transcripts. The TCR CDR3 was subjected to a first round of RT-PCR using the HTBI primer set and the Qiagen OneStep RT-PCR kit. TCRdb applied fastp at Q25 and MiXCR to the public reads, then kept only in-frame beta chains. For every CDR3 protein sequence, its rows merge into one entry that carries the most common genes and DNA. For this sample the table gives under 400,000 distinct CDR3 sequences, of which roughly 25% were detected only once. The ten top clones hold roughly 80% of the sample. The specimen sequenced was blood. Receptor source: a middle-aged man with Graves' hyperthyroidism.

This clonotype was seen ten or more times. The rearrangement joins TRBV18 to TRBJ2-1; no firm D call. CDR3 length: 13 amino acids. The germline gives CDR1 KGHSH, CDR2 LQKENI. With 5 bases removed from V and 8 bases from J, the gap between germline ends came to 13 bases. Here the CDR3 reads CASSATKVDEQFF. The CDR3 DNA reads TGTGCCAGCTCAGCAACGAAGGTTGATGAGCAGTTCTTC.

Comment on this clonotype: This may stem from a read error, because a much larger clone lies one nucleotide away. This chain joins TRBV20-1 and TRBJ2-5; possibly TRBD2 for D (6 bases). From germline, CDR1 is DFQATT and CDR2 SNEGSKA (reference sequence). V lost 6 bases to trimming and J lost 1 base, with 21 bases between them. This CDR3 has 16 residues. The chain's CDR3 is CSAPMAGRGAQETQYF. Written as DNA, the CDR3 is TGCAGTGCCCCTATGGCGGGAAGAGGGGCCCAAGAGACCCAGTACTTC.

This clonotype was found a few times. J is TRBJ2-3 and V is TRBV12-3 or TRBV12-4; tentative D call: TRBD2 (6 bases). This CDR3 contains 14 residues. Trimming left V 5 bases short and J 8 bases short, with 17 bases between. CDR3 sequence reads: CASSPGTAIGTQYF. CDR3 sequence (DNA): TGTGCCAGCAGTCCCGGGACTGCTATTGGTACGCAGTATTTT.

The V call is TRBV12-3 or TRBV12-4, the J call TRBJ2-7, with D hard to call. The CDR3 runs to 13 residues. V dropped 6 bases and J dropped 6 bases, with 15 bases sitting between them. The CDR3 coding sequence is TGTGCCAGCAGCTTATCTTTCTCGGCCGAGCAGTACTTC. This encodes CASSLSFSAEQYF.

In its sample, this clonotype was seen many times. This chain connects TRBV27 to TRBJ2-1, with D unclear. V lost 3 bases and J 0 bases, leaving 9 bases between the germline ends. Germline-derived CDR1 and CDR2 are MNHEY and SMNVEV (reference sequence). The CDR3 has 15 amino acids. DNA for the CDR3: TGTGCCAGCAGTTTGGGCGCCCTCTCCTACAATGAGCAGTTCTTC. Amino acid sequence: CASSLGALSYNEQFF.

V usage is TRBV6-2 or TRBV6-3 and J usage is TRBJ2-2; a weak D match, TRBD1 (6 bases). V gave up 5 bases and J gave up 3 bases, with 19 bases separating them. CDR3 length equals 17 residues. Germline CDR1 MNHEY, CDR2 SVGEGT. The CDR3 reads CASSVFGGGRHTGELFF. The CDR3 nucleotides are TGTGCCAGCAGTGTTTTTGGGGGCGGGCGACACACCGGGGAGCTGTTTTTT.

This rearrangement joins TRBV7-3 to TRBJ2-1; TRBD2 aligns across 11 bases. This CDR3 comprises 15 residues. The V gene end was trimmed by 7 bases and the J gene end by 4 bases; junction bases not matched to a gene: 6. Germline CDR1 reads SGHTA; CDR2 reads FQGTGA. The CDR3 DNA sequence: TGTGCCAGCAACATGGGACTAGCGGCGTACAATGAGCAGTTCTTC. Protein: CASNMGLAAYNEQFF.

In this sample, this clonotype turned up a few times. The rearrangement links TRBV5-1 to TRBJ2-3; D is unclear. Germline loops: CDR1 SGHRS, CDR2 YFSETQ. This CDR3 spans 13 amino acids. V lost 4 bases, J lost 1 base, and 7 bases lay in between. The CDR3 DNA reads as TGCGCCAGCAGCCCCTGGCGCACAGATACGCAGTATTTT. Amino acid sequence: CASSPWRTDTQYF.

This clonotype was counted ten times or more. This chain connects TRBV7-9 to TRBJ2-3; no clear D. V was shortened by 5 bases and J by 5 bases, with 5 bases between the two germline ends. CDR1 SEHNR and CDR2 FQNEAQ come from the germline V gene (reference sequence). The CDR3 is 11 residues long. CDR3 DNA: TGTGCCAGCAGCCCGCTAGATACGCAGTATTTT. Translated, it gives CASSPLDTQYF.

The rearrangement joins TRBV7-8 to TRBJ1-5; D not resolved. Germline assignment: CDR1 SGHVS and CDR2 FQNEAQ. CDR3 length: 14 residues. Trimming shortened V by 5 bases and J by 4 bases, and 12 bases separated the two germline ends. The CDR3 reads CASSRGEGNQPQHF. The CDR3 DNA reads TGTGCCAGCAGCCGGGGTGAAGGAAATCAGCCCCAGCATTTT.

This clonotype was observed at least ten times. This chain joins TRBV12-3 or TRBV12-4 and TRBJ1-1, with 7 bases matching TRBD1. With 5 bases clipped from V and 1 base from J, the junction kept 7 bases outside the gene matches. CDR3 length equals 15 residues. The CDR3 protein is CASSPDRARNTEAFF. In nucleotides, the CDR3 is TGTGCCAGCAGTCCCGACAGGGCGAGGAACACTGAAGCTTTCTTT.

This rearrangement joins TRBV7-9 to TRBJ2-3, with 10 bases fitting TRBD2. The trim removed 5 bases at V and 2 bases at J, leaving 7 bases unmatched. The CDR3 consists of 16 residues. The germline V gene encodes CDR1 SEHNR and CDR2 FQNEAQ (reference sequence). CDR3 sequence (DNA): TGTGCCAGCAGCCCACTCACTAGCGGGATCACAGATACGCAGTATTTT. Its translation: CASSPLTSGITDTQYF.

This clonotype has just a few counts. CDR3 residues: CASSQSSGPFEQYF. CDR3 DNA sequence: TGTGCCAGCAGCCAAAGTTCGGGGCCGTTCGAGCAGTACTTC. V is TRBV3-1 and J is TRBJ2-7; TRBD1 or TRBD2 may be the D gene (5 bases each). The CDR3 is 14 residues long. V lost 2 bases and J 6 bases, leaving 14 bases between the germline ends. The V gene's germline CDR1 is LGHDT and CDR2 YNNKEL (reference sequence).

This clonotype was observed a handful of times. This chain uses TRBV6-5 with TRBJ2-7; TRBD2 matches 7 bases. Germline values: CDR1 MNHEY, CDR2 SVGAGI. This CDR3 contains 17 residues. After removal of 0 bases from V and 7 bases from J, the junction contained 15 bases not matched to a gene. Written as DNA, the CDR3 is TGTGCCAGCAGTTACTCTCTCGTGGGAGGGTCGGCGTGGGAGCAGTACTTC. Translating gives CASSYSLVGGSAWEQYF.

Here the CDR3 reads CASSASGTGGVDTEAFF. DNA for the CDR3: TGTGCCAGCAGTGCGTCCGGGACAGGGGGAGTAGATACTGAAGCTTTCTTT. The genes are TRBV6-1 and TRBJ1-1; 11 nucleotides match TRBD1. Germline values: CDR1 MNHNS, CDR2 SASEGT. Losses at the gene ends were 4 bases for V and 5 bases for J; bases not matched to a gene: 12. This CDR3 comprises 17 residues.

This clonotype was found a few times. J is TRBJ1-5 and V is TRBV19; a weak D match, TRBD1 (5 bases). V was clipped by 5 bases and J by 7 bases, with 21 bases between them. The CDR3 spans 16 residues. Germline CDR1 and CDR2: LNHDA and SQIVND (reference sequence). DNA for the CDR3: TGTGCCAGTAGTTTCCTACGTTCAGGGTCAACGCAGCCCCAGCATTTT. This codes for CASSFLRSGSTQPQHF.

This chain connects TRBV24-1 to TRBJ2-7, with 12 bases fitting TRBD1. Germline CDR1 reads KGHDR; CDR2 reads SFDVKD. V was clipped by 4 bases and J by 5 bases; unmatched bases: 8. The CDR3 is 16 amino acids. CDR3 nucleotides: TGTGCCACCAGTGACCGCCACGGGACAGGGGGCAACGAGCAGTACTTC. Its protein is CATSDRHGTGGNEQYF.

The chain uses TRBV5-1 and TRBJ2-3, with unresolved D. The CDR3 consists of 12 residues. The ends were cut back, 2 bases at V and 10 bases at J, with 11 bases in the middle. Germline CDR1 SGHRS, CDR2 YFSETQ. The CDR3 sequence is CASSFESFPQYF. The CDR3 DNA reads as TGCGCCAGCAGCTTTGAGTCCTTTCCGCAGTATTTT.

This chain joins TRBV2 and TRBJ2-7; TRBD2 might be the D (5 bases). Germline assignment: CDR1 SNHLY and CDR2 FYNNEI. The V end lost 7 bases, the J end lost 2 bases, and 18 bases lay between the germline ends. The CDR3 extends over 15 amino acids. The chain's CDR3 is CASIPRASGTYEQYF. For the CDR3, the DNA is TGTGCCAGCATTCCCCGGGCCAGCGGCACCTACGAGCAGTACTTC.

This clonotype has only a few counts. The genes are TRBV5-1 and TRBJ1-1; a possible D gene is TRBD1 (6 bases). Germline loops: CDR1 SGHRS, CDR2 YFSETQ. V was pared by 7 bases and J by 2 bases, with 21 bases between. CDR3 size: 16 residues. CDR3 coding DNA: TGCGCCAGCCCTCCAACGACAGGAGCGTTCAACACTGAAGCTTTCTTT. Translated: CASPPTTGAFNTEAFF.

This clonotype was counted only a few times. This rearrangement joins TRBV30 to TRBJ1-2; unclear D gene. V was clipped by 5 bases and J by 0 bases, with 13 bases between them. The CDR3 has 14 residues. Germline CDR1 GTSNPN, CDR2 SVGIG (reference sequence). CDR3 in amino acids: CAWVRLLANYGYTF. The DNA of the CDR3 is TGTGCCTGGGTCAGACTGCTAGCTAACTATGGCTACACCTTC.

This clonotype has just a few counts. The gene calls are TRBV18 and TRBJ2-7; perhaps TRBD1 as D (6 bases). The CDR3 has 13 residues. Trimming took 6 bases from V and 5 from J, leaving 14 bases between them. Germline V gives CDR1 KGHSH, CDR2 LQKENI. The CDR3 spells CASSPGVSNEQYF. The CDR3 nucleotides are TGTGCCAGCTCTCCAGGGGTAAGCAACGAGCAGTACTTC.

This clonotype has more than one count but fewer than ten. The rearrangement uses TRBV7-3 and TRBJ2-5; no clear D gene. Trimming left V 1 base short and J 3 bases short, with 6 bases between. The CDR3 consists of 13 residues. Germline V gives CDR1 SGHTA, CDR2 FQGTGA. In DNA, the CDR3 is TGTGCCAGCAGCTTAAGCAACGAAGAGACCCAGTACTTC. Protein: CASSLSNEETQYF.

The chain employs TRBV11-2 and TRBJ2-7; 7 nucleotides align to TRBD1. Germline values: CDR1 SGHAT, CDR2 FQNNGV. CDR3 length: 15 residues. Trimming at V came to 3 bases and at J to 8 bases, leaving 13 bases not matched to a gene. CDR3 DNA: TGTGCCAGCAGCTTTTTTACAGGGGATTGGTACAAGCAGTACTTC. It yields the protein CASSFFTGDWYKQYF.

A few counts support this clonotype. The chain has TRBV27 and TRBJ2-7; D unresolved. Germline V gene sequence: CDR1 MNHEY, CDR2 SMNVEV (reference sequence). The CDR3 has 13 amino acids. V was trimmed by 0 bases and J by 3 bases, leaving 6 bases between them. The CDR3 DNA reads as TGTGCCAGCAGTTTATCGTACAGCTACGAGCAGTACTTC. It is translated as CASSLSYSYEQYF.

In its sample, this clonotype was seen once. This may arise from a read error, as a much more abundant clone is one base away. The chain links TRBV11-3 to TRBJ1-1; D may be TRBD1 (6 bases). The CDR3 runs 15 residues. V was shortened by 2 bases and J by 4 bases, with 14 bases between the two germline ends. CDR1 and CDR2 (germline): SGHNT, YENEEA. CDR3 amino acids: CASSLTGTQGTEAFF. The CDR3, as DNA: TGTGCCAGCAGCTTAACAGGGACCCAGGGCACTGAAGCTTTCTTT.

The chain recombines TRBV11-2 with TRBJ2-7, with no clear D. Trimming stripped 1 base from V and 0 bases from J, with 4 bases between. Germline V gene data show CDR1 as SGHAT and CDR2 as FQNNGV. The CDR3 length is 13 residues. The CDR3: CASSLGHSYEQYF. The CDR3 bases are TGTGCCAGCAGCTTAGGGCACTCCTACGAGCAGTACTTC. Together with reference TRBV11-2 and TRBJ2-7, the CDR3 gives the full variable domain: EAGVAQSPRYKIIEKRQSVAFWCNPISGHATLYWYQQILGQGPKLLIQFQNNGVVDDSQLPKDRFSAERLKGVDSTLKIQPAKLEDSAVYLCASSLGHSYEQYFGPGTRLTVT.